This T cell receptor (beta chain) is drawn from a study of blood T cell repertoires in COVID-19. About the research overall: PBMCs, B-cell-depleted T cells, or T cells provided the cDNA or gDNA that made up the material.

J lost 12 bases, V lost 4 bases, and 7 bases had no gene match. This CDR3 region has 15 residues. CDR1 and CDR2 (germline): SGHAT, FQNNGV. Authors' analysis steps: Reference gene primer amplification gave estimated nucleated cell counts. Libraries were prepared by immunoSEQ multiplex PCR; TCRdb keeps only in-frame clonotypes and omits some of them. V and J calls plus clone size are reproduced from that table; the DNA served to infer D and trimming. The data show under 200,000 clones, approximately 90% seen once. The sequencing input was peripheral blood. The J gene is TRBJ2-2, the V gene TRBV11-2, with 14 positions matching TRBD2. This sequence originates from a woman aged 55-69 years who had recovered from COVID-19. CDR3 nucleotides: TGTGCCAGCAGCTCGGGGACTAGCGGGGGAATGAAGCTGTTTTTT. It is translated as CASSSGTSGGMKLFF.